This T cell receptor (beta chain) originates from a study of CD8+CD57+ T cells in acquired aplastic anemia. On the study more broadly: The DNA of sorted CD4+ and CD8+ cells averaged around 3.2 ug. Overall study findings and caveats: Patients showed no significant difference from controls in CD8+ Simpson's diversity. It was found that under 30 CD8+ CDR3 sequences were shared between patients and controls.

For CDR3 and TCR beta VDJ profiling, genomic DNA was the template used. TCRdb re-called the reads through MiXCR, storing one row per CDR3 protein. The data contain 200,000 or so distinct CDR3 sequences, 64% of them seen just once; the ten biggest clones take up around 42%. About this clonotype: The antigen remains unidentified. An end of the junction does not agree with germline; a read error may underlie this.

The CDR3 spans 13 residues. Germline V gene data show CDR1 as MGHRA and CDR2 as YSYEKL. The chain carries TRBV4-1 and TRBJ2-2; D gene ambiguous. The sequence was collected from a human donor with severe aplastic anemia or a healthy control (not recorded which). What was sequenced was sorted CD4+, CD8+, or CD8+CD57+ T cells (not recorded which) from PBMCs. The CDR3 sequence: CASSQGRAGELFF. The CDR3 DNA is TGTGCCAGCAGCCAAGGACGAGCCGGGGAGCTGTTTTTT.